This paragraph reports one TCR beta chain. As yet, its antigen is unknown. These data belong to a study of cytomegalovirus exposure and HLA in healthy donors. Whole-study findings and limits: Later genetic work tied a missense DCLRE1C variant to beta-chain V and J trimming. A likely sequencing artifact accounted for one observed cluster of highly shared sequence variants. With further analysis later on, most CMV-associated TCR beta chains appeared HLA-restricted. Association of 15,000 to 20,000 TCR beta sequences with HLA alleles was found at 0.05 false discovery rate in a later analysis.

Trimming cost V 3 bases and J 10 bases, with 4 bases left between them. This CDR3 has 9 amino acids. From germline, CDR1 is SQVTM and CDR2 ANQGSEA. PCR employed 60 Vbeta and 13 Jbeta primers. Data came from immunoSEQ multiplex PCR; TCRdb stores just in-frame clones and leaves some out. The repertoire holds more than 100,000 clones, roughly 79% seen once, with approximately 1.6% in the top ten. The chain combines TRBV29-1 with TRBJ2-1, with D hard to call. The sequencing input was PBMCs. The TCR originated in a woman under 30 in good health and CMV-seronegative. The CDR3, as DNA: TGCAGCGTTGAGGCAGAGCAGTTCTTC. Translating it yields CSVEAEQFF.